This TCR beta chain was sequenced in a study of blood T cell repertoires in COVID-19. Study information: Both acute and convalescent COVID-19 samples were obtained from the United States, Italy and Spain. PBMCs, B-cell-depleted T cells, or T cells were the source of the cDNA or gDNA that made up the material.

V shed 3 bases, J shed 0 bases, and the junction held 7 bases outside the gene matches. The germline gives CDR1 MGHDK, CDR2 SYGVNS. The CDR3 has 16 amino acids. Original processing methods: Scientists estimated how many nucleated cells there were by amplifying reference gene primers. Profiled with immunoSEQ multiplex PCR; TCRdb holds only in-frame clones, not every one. V and J calls and clone size come straight from that table; D and trimming were deduced from the DNA. In the table there are under 300,000 clones, just over 85% of which are singletons. Sequencing was done on a sample of peripheral blood. V gene TRBV25-1 combines with J gene TRBJ2-7; 8 bases line up with TRBD1. The sequence was collected from a man younger than 45 who had recovered from COVID-19. Here the CDR3 reads CASSEFLGQASYEQYF. In nucleotides, the CDR3 is TGTGCCAGCAGTGAGTTCCTGGGACAGGCCTCCTACGAGCAGTACTTC.